The 14 T cell receptor beta chains below all came from one sample that was sequenced in a study of T-cell memory formation after mild COVID-19 (dated by TCRdb to about 2021). Libraries came from 5' RACE. Sequencing was performed on an Illumina NovaSeq 6000. The public reads were reanalyzed by TCRdb: fastp trimming at Q25, MiXCR alignment, in-frame beta chains only. Under each unique CDR3 protein, matching rows form one entry showing the most common genes and DNA. The sample contains fewer than 450,000 distinct CDR3 sequences, around 20% of them found a single time. The ten largest clones represent 12% of the sample. Sequenced input: PBMCs or a T cell subset sorted from them (not recorded which). Source of these receptors: an adult woman who had mild COVID-19 (a few samples of this study predate the infection). The sample titles of this study are shuffled in the database, so cell type and time point are left out; the donor was told from shared clones.

This clonotype has more than one count but fewer than ten. The CDR3 region is CASTLDRGVHEQYF. In nucleotides, the CDR3 is TGCGCCAGCACCCTGGACAGGGGTGTCCACGAGCAGTACTTC. The genes are TRBV5-1 and TRBJ2-7; 9 bases align to TRBD1. The CDR3 has 14 amino acids. The germline V gene encodes CDR1 SGHRS and CDR2 YFSETQ. With 6 bases clipped from V and 5 bases from J, the junction kept 9 bases outside the gene matches.

This clonotype was recorded a few times. The J gene is TRBJ2-1, the V gene TRBV9; D unresolved. Looked up from germline, CDR1 is SGDLS and CDR2 is YYNGEE. The CDR3 loop spans 12 amino acids. Deletions cut 4 bases from V and 8 bases from J, with 10 bases between. For the CDR3, the DNA is TGTGCCAGCAGCTACCGGGCCCATGAGCAGTTCTTC. It encodes CASSYRAHEQFF. The variable domain in full, completed from reference TRBV9 and TRBJ2-1, reads DSGVTQTPKHLITATGQRVTLRCSPRSGDLSVYWYQQSLDQGLQFLIQYYNGEERAKGNILERFSAQQFPDLHSELNLSSLELGDSALYFCASSYRAHEQFFGPGTRLTVL.

The chain is built from TRBV25-1 and TRBJ1-5; 7 nucleotides match TRBD1. Germline V gene lookup returns CDR1 MGHDK and CDR2 SYGVNS. V gave up 8 bases and J gave up 5 bases; unmatched junction bases: 6. This CDR3 spans 13 amino acids. CDR3: CASRQGRDQPQHF. Written as DNA, the CDR3 is TGTGCCAGCCGACAGGGACGCGATCAGCCCCAGCATTTT.

In this sample, this clonotype turned up a few times. This rearrangement joins TRBV7-8 to TRBJ1-1; D gene unclear. This CDR3 contains 14 residues. Germline V gene lookup returns CDR1 SGHVS and CDR2 FQNEAQ. V was pared by 5 bases and J by 0 bases, with 10 bases between. CDR3 loop: CASSSRTLNTEAFF. CDR3 coding DNA: TGTGCCAGCAGCAGCCGGACCTTGAACACTGAAGCTTTCTTT.

CDR3 amino acids: CASSQARNYYGYTF. CDR3 nucleotide sequence: TGTGCCAGCAGCCAAGCGAGGAATTACTATGGCTACACCTTC. J is TRBJ1-2 and V is TRBV3-1; D remains unclear. Trimming removed 1 base at V and 3 bases at J, with 9 bases between. The CDR3 sequence is 14 residues long. Germline lookup yields CDR1 LGHDT and CDR2 YNNKEL (reference sequence).

The chain is built from TRBV24-1 and TRBJ2-6; TRBD1 matches 9 bases. The CDR3 is 18 residues long. The J segment lost 0 bases and the V segment lost 3 bases, leaving 5 bases of the junction unmatched. Germline V gene sequence: CDR1 KGHDR, CDR2 SFDVKD. This CDR3 reads CATSDDRGWDSGANVLTF. CDR3 DNA sequence: TGTGCCACCAGTGATGACAGGGGGTGGGACTCTGGGGCCAACGTCCTGACTTTC.

The chain is built from TRBV27 and TRBJ2-1; D is unclear. CDR1 and CDR2 (germline): MNHEY, SMNVEV (reference sequence). V dropped 9 bases and J dropped 8 bases, with 17 bases sitting between them. There are 13 residues in the CDR3. CDR3 loop: CASGVSPRDEQFF. In DNA form, the CDR3 reads TGTGCCAGTGGTGTCAGCCCAAGGGATGAGCAGTTCTTC.

The chain employs TRBV12-3 or TRBV12-4 and TRBJ2-6; D is undetermined. The CDR3 is made up of 15 amino acids. V lost 5 bases, J lost 2 bases, and 10 bases lay in between. The CDR3 spells CASSPDAPGANVLTF. The CDR3 DNA reads as TGTGCCAGCAGTCCGGACGCTCCTGGGGCCAACGTCCTGACTTTC.

V gene TRBV4-1 combines with J gene TRBJ2-7; 9 nucleotides agree with TRBD2. V lost 3 bases to trimming and J lost 3 bases; unmatched junction nucleotides: 9. This CDR3 has 16 amino acids. From germline, CDR1 is MGHRA and CDR2 YSYEKL. CDR3 in DNA: TGCGCCAGCAGCCAGGAAAGGGATAGCGGGGGCTACGAGCAGTACTTC. Its protein is CASSQERDSGGYEQYF.

The chain joins TRBV12-3 or TRBV12-4 to TRBJ2-5; 10 positions agree with TRBD2. The CDR3 spans 14 residues. V lost 5 bases, J lost 4 bases, and 4 bases stayed unmatched. The CDR3 DNA is TGTGCCAGCAGTCCAGGGACTAGCGCAGAGACCCAGTACTTC. Translated: CASSPGTSAETQYF.

This clonotype was detected a few times. This chain connects TRBV30 to TRBJ1-1, with 7 positions matching TRBD1. The junction had 7 bases not matched to a gene; V was cut back by 1 base and J by 2 bases. Germline CDR1 reads GTSNPN; CDR2 reads SVGIG (reference sequence). This CDR3 has 15 amino acids. The CDR3 reads CAWSELRQGNTEAFF. CDR3 bases: TGTGCCTGGAGTGAATTGAGACAGGGTAACACTGAAGCTTTCTTT.

CDR3 DNA: TGCAGTGCTAGACCCCAAGAAGCGGGAACCCCCTACGAGCAGTACTTC. As protein: CSARPQEAGTPYEQYF. The rearrangement joins TRBV20-1 to TRBJ2-7; 7 nucleotides align to TRBD2. CDR3 length equals 16 residues. Germline CDR1 reads DFQATT; CDR2 reads SNEGSKA (reference sequence). J was trimmed by 2 bases and V by 2 bases; bases with no gene match: 12.

The J gene is TRBJ2-3, the V gene TRBV6-1; 8 nucleotides align to TRBD2. The CDR3 has 17 residues. The V segment lost 5 bases and the J segment 0 bases; nucleotides outside the gene matches: 10. Germline V gene data show CDR1 as MNHNS and CDR2 as SASEGT. The CDR3: CASSLPAGVPSTDTQYF. The CDR3 DNA sequence: TGTGCCAGCAGTCTGCCAGCGGGAGTCCCTAGCACAGATACGCAGTATTTT.

The chain joins TRBV7-9 to TRBJ2-1; D gene uncertain. V was pared by 6 bases and J by 4 bases, with 7 bases between. The CDR3 sequence is 12 residues long. CDR1 SEHNR and CDR2 FQNEAQ come from the germline V gene (reference sequence). CDR3 sequence: CASRSQYNEQFF. The CDR3 DNA follows: TGTGCCAGCAGGTCGCAGTACAATGAGCAGTTCTTC.